These 21 T cell receptor beta chains share one sample of origin, sequenced in a study of shared clonotypes between healthy human individuals. Generated by immunoSEQ multiplex PCR, the TCRdb table keeps only in-frame clones and is missing some. The sample includes around 180,000 clones, just under 95% seen only once; the top ten take about 0.067%. Sequenced sample: naive CD4+ T cells sorted from blood. The sample's subset: CD45RA+ positively selected. The receptors were gathered from a woman aged 25 to 39 in good health.

This clone was observed a single time. The chain has TRBV6-1 and TRBJ2-7; no reliable D call. Germline V gene data show CDR1 as MNHNS and CDR2 as SASEGT. The ends were cut back, 3 bases at V and 5 bases at J, with 17 bases in the middle. The CDR3 has 15 amino acids. CDR3 sequence reads: CASSDPSLGNNEQYF. The CDR3 region has the DNA TGTGCCAGCAGTGACCCCTCATTGGGTAACAACGAGCAGTACTTC.

CDR3 DNA sequence: TGTGCCAGCAGTCCCCAACAGGGGATGTATAATTCACCCCTCCACTTT. Translation: CASSPQQGMYNSPLHF. This chain joins TRBV28 and TRBJ1-6; 7 bases fit TRBD1. CDR1 and CDR2 from the germline V gene are MDHEN and SYDVKM. This CDR3 region has 16 residues. After removal of 5 bases from V and 4 bases from J, the junction contained 8 bases not matched to a gene.

The chain is built from TRBV2 and TRBJ2-5; TRBD1 agrees at 9 bases. V shed 8 bases and J 5 bases; nucleotides not matched to a gene: 3. From germline, CDR1 is SNHLY and CDR2 FYNNEI. This CDR3 has 12 amino acids. Here the CDR3 reads CASRDRAETQYF. Written as DNA, the CDR3 is TGTGCCAGCCGGGACAGGGCCGAGACCCAGTACTTC. The whole variable domain, filled in from reference TRBV2 and TRBJ2-5, reads EPEVTQTPSHQVTQMGQEVILRCVPISNHLYFYWYRQILGQKVEFLVSFYNNEISEKSEIFDDQFSVERPDGSNFTLKIRSTKLEDSAMYFCASRDRAETQYFGPGTRLLVL.

The chain links TRBV2 to TRBJ2-5, with TRBD2 matching 8 bases. The CDR3 contains 18 residues. Germline V gene data show CDR1 as SNHLY and CDR2 as FYNNEI. V was pared by 2 bases and J by 1 base, with 12 bases of the junction left unmatched. The CDR3 bases are TGTGCCAGCAGTGAACAGGGCTTGATAGCGGGAAGCCAAGAGACCCAGTACTTC. It translates to CASSEQGLIAGSQETQYF. The complete variable domain, with remaining parts taken from reference TRBV2 and TRBJ2-5, reads EPEVTQTPSHQVTQMGQEVILRCVPISNHLYFYWYRQILGQKVEFLVSFYNNEISEKSEIFDDQFSVERPDGSNFTLKIRSTKLEDSAMYFCASSEQGLIAGSQETQYFGPGTRLLVL.

The chain carries TRBV5-1 and TRBJ2-5, with a weak D call TRBD2 (5 bases). Near its end, the DNA agrees better with TRBJ2-7, so the J call may be wrong. Germline V lookup: CDR1 SGHRS, CDR2 YFSETQ. The CDR3 is 15 residues long. Here the CDR3 DNA reads TGCGCCAGCAGCTTAACGACACCGGGGTATGACGAGCAGTACTTC. This translates into CASSLTTPGYDEQYF.

The V call is TRBV5-1, the J call TRBJ2-5; 7 bases fit TRBD2. The better agreement between TRBJ2-7 and the DNA end casts doubt on the J call. The CDR3 extends over 14 amino acids. Germline CDR1 is SGHRS and CDR2 is YFSETQ. The chain's CDR3 is CASTSGLSTYEQYF. The DNA for the CDR3 is TGCGCCAGCACTAGCGGTCTTTCCACCTACGAGCAGTACTTC.

The V gene is TRBV5-4, the J gene TRBJ1-2; the D is unclear. The V and J ends lost 7 bases and 1 base respectively, with 8 bases between them. In germline, CDR1 is SGHNT, CDR2 YYREEE (reference sequence). The CDR3 is 12 amino acids. CDR3 coding DNA: TGTGCCAGCGGTCGGGATAACTATGGCTACACCTTC. Amino acid sequence: CASGRDNYGYTF.

The J gene is TRBJ1-1, the V gene TRBV11-2; TRBD1 is a possible D gene (5 bases). Germline V gives CDR1 SGHAT, CDR2 FQNNGV. The CDR3 has 14 amino acids. Trimming removed 4 bases at V and 0 bases at J, with 9 bases between. This chain's CDR3 is CASSSGLMNTEAFF. In DNA form, the CDR3 reads TGTGCCAGCAGCTCGGGACTGATGAACACTGAAGCTTTCTTT.

This clone was recorded a few times. The chain employs TRBV11-2 and TRBJ2-7; D could derive from TRBD1 or TRBD2 (5 bases each). This CDR3 spans 16 amino acids. The V gene lost 1 base and the J gene lost 3 bases, with 16 bases spanning the gap. Per the germline V gene, CDR1 is SGHAT and CDR2 is FQNNGV. The CDR3 sequence: CASSLVERPGYYEQYF. In DNA form, the CDR3 reads TGTGCCAGCAGCTTAGTAGAGCGGCCAGGGTACTACGAGCAGTACTTC.

The chain recombines TRBV10-3 with TRBJ2-3; D might be TRBD2 (7 bases). CDR3 length equals 16 residues. V dropped 0 bases and J dropped 3 bases, with 13 bases sitting between them. Germline V gives CDR1 ENHRY, CDR2 SYGVKD. The CDR3 nucleotides are TGTGCCATCAGTGAGTCTGGGGGGGCGTGGACAGATACGCAGTATTTT. Translation gives CAISESGGAWTDTQYF.

V gene TRBV5-5 combines with J gene TRBJ1-4, with D tentatively TRBD1 (6 bases). CDR3 length: 12 amino acids. Germline CDR1 SGHKS, CDR2 YYEKEE (reference sequence). V lost 4 bases and J 16 bases, leaving 17 bases between the germline ends. CDR3 coding DNA: TGTGCCAGCAGCGAGGGAACAGGGAGTTGGTTTTTT. Encoded protein: CASSEGTGSWFF.

J is TRBJ2-7 and V is TRBV19, with 10 nucleotides matching TRBD2. Germline V lookup: CDR1 LNHDA, CDR2 SQIVND (reference sequence). With V trimmed by 5 bases and J by 5 bases, 18 bases remained unmatched. The CDR3 consists of 18 residues. DNA for the CDR3: TGTGCCAGTAGTCCCGGAGCGGGAGGGCCAGTTACAGGCCACGAGCAGTACTTC. This translates into CASSPGAGGPVTGHEQYF.

The chain combines TRBV27 with TRBJ2-7; the match to TRBD1 covers 10 bases. Germline V gives CDR1 MNHEY, CDR2 SMNVEV (reference sequence). Unmatched junction bases numbered 4, after V lost 6 bases and J lost 5 bases. The CDR3 length is 13 residues. The CDR3 nucleotides are TGTGCCAGCAGACAGACAGGGGGCAACGAGCAGTACTTC. Amino acid sequence: CASRQTGGNEQYF.

This chain links TRBV6-1 with TRBJ1-5; D is undetermined. The germline V gene has CDR1 MNHNS and CDR2 SASEGT. Trimming stripped 3 bases from V and 5 bases from J, with 14 bases between. The CDR3 covers 15 residues. CDR3 residues: CASSDFGRGHQPQHF. CDR3 in DNA: TGTGCCAGCAGTGACTTTGGGAGAGGGCATCAGCCCCAGCATTTT.

The chain links TRBV2 to TRBJ2-5; 9 bases are a match to TRBD2. Germline V lookup: CDR1 SNHLY, CDR2 FYNNEI. CDR3 length: 15 amino acids. Trimming at V came to 6 bases and at J to 2 bases, leaving 7 bases not matched to a gene. CDR3 amino acids: CASRASGAPQETQYF. DNA of the CDR3: TGTGCCAGCAGGGCTAGCGGGGCTCCTCAAGAGACCCAGTACTTC.

The rearrangement uses TRBV29-1 and TRBJ2-3; 7 bases are a match to TRBD1. The CDR3 contains 12 residues. Germline-derived CDR1 and CDR2 are SQVTM and ANQGSEA. V dropped 4 bases and J dropped 4; count of bases not matched to a gene: 2. The CDR3 DNA reads TGCAGCGTTGGTCAGGGGGCAGATACGCAGTATTTT. Its protein product is CSVGQGADTQYF.

V is TRBV6-6 and J is TRBJ2-2, with 7 bases identical to TRBD1. The junction had 0 bases not matched to a gene; V was cut back by 2 bases and J by 6 bases. CDR1 is MNHNY, CDR2 SVGAGI, per germline (reference sequence). The CDR3 is 13 amino acids. The CDR3, as DNA: TGTGCCAGCAGTTACACAGGGGCCGGGGAGCTGTTTTTT. Its protein product is CASSYTGAGELFF.

V is TRBV19 and J is TRBJ2-6; D is undetermined. Germline values: CDR1 LNHDA, CDR2 SQIVND (reference sequence). CDR3 length: 13 amino acids. Trimming stripped 7 bases from V and 4 bases from J, with 8 bases between. CDR3 nucleotides: TGTGCCAGTACCCCGACAGGGGCCAACGTCCTGACTTTC. It translates to CASTPTGANVLTF.

The J gene is TRBJ2-1, the V gene TRBV6-5; D may be TRBD1 or TRBD2 (5 bases each). V was shortened by 0 bases and J by 0 bases, with 6 bases between the two germline ends. The CDR3 runs 15 residues. In germline, CDR1 is MNHEY, CDR2 SVGAGI. CDR3 residues: CASSYSGTSYNEQFF. For the CDR3, the DNA is TGTGCCAGCAGTTACTCTGGGACCTCCTACAATGAGCAGTTCTTC.

The chain combines TRBV11-2 with TRBJ2-3, with D possibly being TRBD2 (7 bases). V was trimmed by 4 bases and J by 4 bases, leaving 12 bases between them. The germline V gene has CDR1 SGHAT and CDR2 FQNNGV. The CDR3 has 14 residues. The CDR3, as DNA: TGTGCCAGCAGCTCTGGGAGGGGGGCAGATACGCAGTATTTT. Protein: CASSSGRGADTQYF.

The V call is TRBV19, the J call TRBJ1-5, with TRBD1 as a possible D gene (5 bases). This CDR3 spans 13 amino acids. CDR1 is LNHDA, CDR2 SQIVND, per germline (reference sequence). Trimming pared 9 bases from V and 5 bases from J, leaving 14 bases between. CDR3 in DNA: TGTGCCAGGGGACGGGAGAAACATCAGCCCCAGCATTTT. Translating it yields CARGREKHQPQHF.